This T cell receptor beta chain was documented in a study of STAT5B mutations in CD4+ large granular lymphocyte leukemia. The table came from immunoSEQ multiplex PCR; TCRdb's copy has only in-frame clones and leaves some out. The profile shows 30,000 or so clones, roughly 77% of them singletons. The TCR comes from a human donor in good health. The sequenced material came from CD4+ T cells from blood buffy coats.

The CDR3 bases are TGTGCCAGCAGCTCGGTCAGGGGCAATCAGCCCCAGCATTTT. Translation: CASSSVRGNQPQHF. The chain couples TRBV7-2 to TRBJ1-5; maybe TRBD1 (5 bases). The CDR3 spans 14 residues. Between the trimmed V and J ends, which lost 4 bases and 2 bases, there was a span of 9 bases. Germline V gene lookup returns CDR1 SGHTA and CDR2 FQGNSA.